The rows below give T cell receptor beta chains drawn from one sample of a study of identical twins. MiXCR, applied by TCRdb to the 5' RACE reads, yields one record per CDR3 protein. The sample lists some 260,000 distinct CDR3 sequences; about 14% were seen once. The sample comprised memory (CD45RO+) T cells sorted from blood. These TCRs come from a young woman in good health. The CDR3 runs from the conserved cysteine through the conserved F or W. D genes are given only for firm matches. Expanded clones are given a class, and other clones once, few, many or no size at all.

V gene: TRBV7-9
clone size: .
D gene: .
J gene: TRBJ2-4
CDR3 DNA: TGTGCCAGCAGCTCGTGGACTAGGGGGTATTTAAAAAACATTCAGTACTTC
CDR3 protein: CASSSWTRGYLKNIQYF

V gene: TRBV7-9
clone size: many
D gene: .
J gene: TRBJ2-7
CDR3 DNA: TGTGCCAGCAGCTTAGCAATCCACGAGCAGTACTTC
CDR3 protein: CASSLAIHEQYF

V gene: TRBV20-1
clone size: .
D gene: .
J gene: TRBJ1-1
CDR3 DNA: TGCAGTGCTAGCAAGGGTAGGACTGAAGCTTTCTTT
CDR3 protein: CSASKGRTEAFF

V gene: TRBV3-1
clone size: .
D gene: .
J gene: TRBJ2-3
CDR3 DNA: TGTGCCAGCAGCCAATTCTATCCAGGGGACACAGATACGCAGTATTTT
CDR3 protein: CASSQFYPGDTDTQYF

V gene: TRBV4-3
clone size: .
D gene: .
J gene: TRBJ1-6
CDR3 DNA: TGCGCCAGCAGCCAAAACACTGGTGGAGATTCACCCCTCCACTTT
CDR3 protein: CASSQNTGGDSPLHF

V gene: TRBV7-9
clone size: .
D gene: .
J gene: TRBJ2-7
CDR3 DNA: TGTGCCAGCAGCCTGCAATTCGAGCAGTACTTC
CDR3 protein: CASSLQFEQYF

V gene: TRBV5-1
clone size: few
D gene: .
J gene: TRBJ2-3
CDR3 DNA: TGCGCCAGCAGCTTGTCTCTCGGCGGGGAAGGATTTTCAGATACGCAGTATTTT
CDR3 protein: CASSLSLGGEGFSDTQYF

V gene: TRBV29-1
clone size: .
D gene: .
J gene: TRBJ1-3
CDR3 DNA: TGCAGCGTATCTACAGGGAGCTCTGGAAACACCATATATTTT
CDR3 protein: CSVSTGSSGNTIYF

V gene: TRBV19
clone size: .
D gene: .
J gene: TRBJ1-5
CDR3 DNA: TGTGCCAGTAGTATCGGAGGACAGTATAATCAGCCCCAGCATTTT
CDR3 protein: CASSIGGQYNQPQHF

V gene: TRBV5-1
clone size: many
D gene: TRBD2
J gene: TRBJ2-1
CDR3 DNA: TGCGCCAGCAGCCTTAGCGGGGGGGTCTACAATGAGCAGTTCTTC
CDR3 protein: CASSLSGGVYNEQFF

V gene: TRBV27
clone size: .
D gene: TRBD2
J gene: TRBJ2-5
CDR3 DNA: TGTGCCAGCAGTCCACGGCGGGCGGGGGTAGAGACCCAGTACTTC
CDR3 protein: CASSPRRAGVETQYF

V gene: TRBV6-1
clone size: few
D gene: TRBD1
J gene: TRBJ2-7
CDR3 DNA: TGTGCCAGCACCATACCGGGACAGGGTCACGAGCAGTACTTC
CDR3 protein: CASTIPGQGHEQYF

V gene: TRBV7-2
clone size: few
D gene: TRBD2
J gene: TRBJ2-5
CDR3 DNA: TGTGCCAGCAGCTTAGGCGGGGGGGCGGCGACCCAGTACTTC
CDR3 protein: CASSLGGGAATQYF

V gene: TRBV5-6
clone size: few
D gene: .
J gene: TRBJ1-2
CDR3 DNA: TGTGCCAGCAGCCCGATATTAGCACAGGGTAACTATGGCTACACCTTC
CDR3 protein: CASSPILAQGNYGYTF

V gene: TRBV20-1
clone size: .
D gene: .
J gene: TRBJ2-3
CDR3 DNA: TGCAGTGCTAGAGATCTAGCAGAAAGCACAGATACGCAGTATTTT
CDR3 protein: CSARDLAESTDTQYF

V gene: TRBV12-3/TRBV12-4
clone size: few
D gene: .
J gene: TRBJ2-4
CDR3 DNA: TGTGCCAGCAGTTCCACAGGGGCCAAAAACATTCAGTACTTC
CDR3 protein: CASSSTGAKNIQYF

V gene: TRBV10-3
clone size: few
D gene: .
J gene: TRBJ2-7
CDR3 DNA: TGTGCCATCAGCCAAGGTAATCCCTACGAGCAGTACTTC
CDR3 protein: CAISQGNPYEQYF

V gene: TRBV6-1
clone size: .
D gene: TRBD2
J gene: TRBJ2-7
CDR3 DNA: TGTGCCAGCGAGAAACAGCGGGGGGGCGTAGGGTACGAGCAGTACTTC
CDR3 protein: CASEKQRGGVGYEQYF

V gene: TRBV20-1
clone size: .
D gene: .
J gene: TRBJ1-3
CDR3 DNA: TGCAGTGCTGGGCAGGGGTTCTCTGGAAACACCATATATTTT
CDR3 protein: CSAGQGFSGNTIYF

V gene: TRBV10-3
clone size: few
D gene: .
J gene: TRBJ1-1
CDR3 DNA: TGTGCCATCAGTGAAAGACAAACGAACACTGAAGCTTTCTTT
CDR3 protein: CAISERQTNTEAFF

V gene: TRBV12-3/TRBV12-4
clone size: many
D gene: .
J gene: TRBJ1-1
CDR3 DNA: TGTGCCAGCACCTGGGGGCTGGGGAACACTGAAGCTTTCTTT
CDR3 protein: CASTWGLGNTEAFF

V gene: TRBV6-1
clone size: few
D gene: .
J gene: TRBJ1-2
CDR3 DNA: TGTGCCAGCAGCAAAATCGGACAGTATGGCTACACCTTC
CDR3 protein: CASSKIGQYGYTF

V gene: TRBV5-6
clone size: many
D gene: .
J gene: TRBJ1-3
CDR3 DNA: TGTGCCAGCAGCTTGGTGTTGTCCGAGACCATATATTTT
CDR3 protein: CASSLVLSETIYF

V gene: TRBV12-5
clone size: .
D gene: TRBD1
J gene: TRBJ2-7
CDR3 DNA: TGTGCTAGTGGTTTCTGGGGGTGGGGACAGGGGCCCTACGAGCAGTACTTC
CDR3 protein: CASGFWGWGQGPYEQYF

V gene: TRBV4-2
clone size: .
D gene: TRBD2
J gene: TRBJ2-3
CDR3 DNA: TGTGCCAGCAGCCAAGATTCGGCGGGGGGGCCTGATACGCAGTATTTT
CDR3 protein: CASSQDSAGGPDTQYF

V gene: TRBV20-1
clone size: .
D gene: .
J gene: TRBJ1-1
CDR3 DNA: TGCAGTGCTAGAGACAGGGTCCCCAACACTGAAGCTTTCTTT
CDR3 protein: CSARDRVPNTEAFF

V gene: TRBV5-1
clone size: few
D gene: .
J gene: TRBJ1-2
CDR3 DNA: TGCGCCAGCAGCTTGAGCGGAATCTATGGCTACACCTTC
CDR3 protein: CASSLSGIYGYTF

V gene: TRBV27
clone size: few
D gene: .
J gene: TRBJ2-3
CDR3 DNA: TGTGCCAGCAGTCGAAATACTTTGGGAGATACGCAGTATTTT
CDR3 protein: CASSRNTLGDTQYF

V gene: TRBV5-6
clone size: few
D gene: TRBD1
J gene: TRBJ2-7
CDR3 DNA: TGTGCCAGCAGCTTTCCAGGGGTAGGGGGCCAGCAGTACTTC
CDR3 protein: CASSFPGVGGQQYF

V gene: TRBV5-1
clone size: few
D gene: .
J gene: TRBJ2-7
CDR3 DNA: TGCGCCAGCAGCTCGGGACCTACTTACGAGCAGTACTTC
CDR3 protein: CASSSGPTYEQYF

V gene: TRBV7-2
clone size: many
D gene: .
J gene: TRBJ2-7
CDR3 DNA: TGTGCCAGCAGCTTAGCGCGCTCTTACGAGCAGTACTTC
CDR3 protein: CASSLARSYEQYF

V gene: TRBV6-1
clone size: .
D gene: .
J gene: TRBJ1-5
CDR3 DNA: TGTGCTCGGGTGGGGGATCAGCCCCAGCATTTT
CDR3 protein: CARVGDQPQHF

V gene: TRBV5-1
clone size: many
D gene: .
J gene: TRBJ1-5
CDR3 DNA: TGCGCCAGCAGCGTCGGGACCGAAGACCATCAGCCCCAGCATTTT
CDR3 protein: CASSVGTEDHQPQHF

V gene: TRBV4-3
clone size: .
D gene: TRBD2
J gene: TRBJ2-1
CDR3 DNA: TGCGCCAGCAGCCAAGGCCAAACTAGCGGGATGAAGCACAATGAGCAGTTCTTC
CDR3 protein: CASSQGQTSGMKHNEQFF

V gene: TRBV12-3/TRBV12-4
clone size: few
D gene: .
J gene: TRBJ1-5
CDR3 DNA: TGTGCCAGCAGCTTAGGTCTGGCGGGACGGGTGCAGCCCCAGCATTTT
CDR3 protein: CASSLGLAGRVQPQHF

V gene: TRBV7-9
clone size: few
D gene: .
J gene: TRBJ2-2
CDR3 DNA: TGTGCCAGCAGCGCCCACACCGGGGAGCTGTTTTTT
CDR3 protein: CASSAHTGELFF

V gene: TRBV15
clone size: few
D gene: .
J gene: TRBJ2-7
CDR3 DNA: TGTGCCACCAGCAGAGATCGAGACTACGAGCAGTACTTC
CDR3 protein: CATSRDRDYEQYF

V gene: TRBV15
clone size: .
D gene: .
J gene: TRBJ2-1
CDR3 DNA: TGTGCCACCAGCCCTAGACTAGACAACAATGAGCAGTTCTTC
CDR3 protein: CATSPRLDNNEQFF

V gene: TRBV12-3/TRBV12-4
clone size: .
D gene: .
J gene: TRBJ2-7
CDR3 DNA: TGTGCCAGCAGTGGGGGGACTTCCCAAAAGAAGTACTTC
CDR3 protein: CASSGGTSQKKYF

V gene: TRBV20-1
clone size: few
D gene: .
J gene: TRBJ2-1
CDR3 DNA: TGCAGTGCTAGCCCGAGGGATGGGCAGTTCTTC
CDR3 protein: CSASPRDGQFF

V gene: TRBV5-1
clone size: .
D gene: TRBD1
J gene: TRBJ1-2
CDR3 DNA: TGCGCCAGCAGCACACAGGGGGTATCGGGGGGCTACACCTTC
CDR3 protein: CASSTQGVSGGYTF

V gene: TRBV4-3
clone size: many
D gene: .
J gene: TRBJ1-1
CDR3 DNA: TGCGCCAGCAAAGGGGACCCTCGGACTGAAGCTTTCTTT
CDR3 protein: CASKGDPRTEAFF

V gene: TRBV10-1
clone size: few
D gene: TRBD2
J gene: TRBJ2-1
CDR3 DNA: TGCGCCAGCAGTGAGGCTATGGCGGGAGGGTTAGGTGAGCAGTTCTTC
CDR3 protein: CASSEAMAGGLGEQFF

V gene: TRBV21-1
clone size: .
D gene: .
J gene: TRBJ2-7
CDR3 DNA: TGTGCCAGCCTCACTTTACGGACAGGCTACTCCTACGAGCAGTACTTC
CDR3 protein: CASLTLRTGYSYEQYF

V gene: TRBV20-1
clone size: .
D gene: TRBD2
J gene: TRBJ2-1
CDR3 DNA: TGCAGTGCCCCGGGGGCGCAGCGGGGGTTCTACAATGAGCAGTTCTTC
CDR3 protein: CSAPGAQRGFYNEQFF

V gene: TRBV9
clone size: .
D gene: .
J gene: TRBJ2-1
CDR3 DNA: TGTGCCAGCAGCCCGCCGAGCGCAGCGCTGGGGCAGTTCTTC
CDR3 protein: CASSPPSAALGQFF

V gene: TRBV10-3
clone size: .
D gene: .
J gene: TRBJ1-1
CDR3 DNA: TGTGCCATCAGTCCGACAGTGCGGGACACTGAAGCTTTCTTT
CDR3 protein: CAISPTVRDTEAFF

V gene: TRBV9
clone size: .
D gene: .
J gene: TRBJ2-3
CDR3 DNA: TGTGCCAGCAGCTCAGGAATGCGGGGCCCAATGTCGCAGTATTTT
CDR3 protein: CASSSGMRGPMSQYF

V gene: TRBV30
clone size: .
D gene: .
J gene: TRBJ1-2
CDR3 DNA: TGTGCCTGGAGTGATTACAAGGGGGGTGTCTATGGCTACACCTTC
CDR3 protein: CAWSDYKGGVYGYTF

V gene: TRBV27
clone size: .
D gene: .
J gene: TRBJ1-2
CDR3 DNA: TGTGCTACCACTCCTGTACGGACGGCGTCTAACTATGGCTACACCTTC
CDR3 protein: CATTPVRTASNYGYTF

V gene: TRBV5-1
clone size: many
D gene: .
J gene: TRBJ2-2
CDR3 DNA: TGCGCCAGCAGCTCAGACACAAACACCGGGGAGCTGTTTTTT
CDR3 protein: CASSSDTNTGELFF